These 5 T cell receptor beta chains were sequenced from one sample in a study of shared clonotypes between healthy human individuals. Generated by immunoSEQ multiplex PCR, the TCRdb table keeps only in-frame clones and is missing some. The sample contains fewer than 850,000 clones, approximately 79% of which appear only once. What was sequenced was memory CD4+ T cells sorted from blood. Indicated subset: CD45RA-negative fraction. The source is a woman between 25 and 40 years old in good health.

This chain uses TRBV27 with TRBJ2-1, with 9 bases that match TRBD2. Trimming cost V 3 bases and J 9 bases; bases outside gene matches: 12. The V gene's germline CDR1 is MNHEY and CDR2 SMNVEV (reference sequence). The CDR3 is 16 residues long. CDR3 coding DNA: TGTGCCAGCAGTTTGATGCTAGCGGGATATGAGGGTGAGCAGTTCTTC. This encodes CASSLMLAGYEGEQFF.

The CDR3 spells CASSPNPRQGPTYEQYF. The DNA for the CDR3 is TGTGCCAGCAGTCCGAACCCGCGACAGGGTCCCACCTACGAGCAGTACTTC. This chain connects TRBV28 to TRBJ2-7, with TRBD1 matching over 7 bases. The germline V gene encodes CDR1 MDHEN and CDR2 SYDVKM. The ends lost 5 bases at V and 2 bases at J; junction bases unmatched: 15. CDR3 size: 17 residues.

In the case of this clone: Germline and junction disagree at one end, which may indicate a read error. V is TRBV10-3 and J is TRBJ2-3; 8 positions match TRBD2. CDR3 length: 16 residues. CDR1 and CDR2 from the germline V gene are ENHRY and SYGVKD. The CDR3 loop is CASSGFGLAETDTQYF. The CDR3 coding sequence is TGTGCCAGCAGTGGATTTGGACTAGCAGAAACAGATACGCAGTATTTT.

V gene TRBV19 combines with J gene TRBJ2-6; TRBD1 is a possible D gene (6 bases). Germline lookup yields CDR1 LNHDA and CDR2 SQIVND (reference sequence). V was trimmed by 6 bases and J by 2 bases, leaving 14 bases between them. The CDR3 contains 16 residues. CDR3 DNA: TGTGCCAGTAGCACAGGGAGAGGGACTGGGGCCAACGTCCTGACTTTC. As protein: CASSTGRGTGANVLTF.

The chain links TRBV19 to TRBJ2-1; 14 bases are shared with TRBD2. The germline gives CDR1 LNHDA, CDR2 SQIVND (reference sequence). The CDR3 contains 19 residues. V dropped 5 bases and J dropped 1; count of bases not matched to a gene: 10. The DNA of the CDR3 is TGTGCCAGTAGTGGGACGACTAGCGGGAGGGCCGCTTCCTACAATGAGCAGTTCTTC. Translation gives CASSGTTSGRAASYNEQFF.